Sequencing of this TCR beta chain was carried out in a study of T-cell memory formation after mild COVID-19. Study details: TCR clusters were mostly confined to one donor each.

Regarding the study as a whole: Contracting CD8+ clones were enriched in EMRA, CD4+ mainly in CM and EM. That cross-reactive memory joined was suggested by some responding clones appearing in pre-infection memory.

Germline lookup yields CDR1 KGHSH and CDR2 LQKENI. CDR3 length: 14 residues. Trimming left V 0 bases short and J 2 bases short, with 8 bases between. TCRalpha and TCRbeta libraries used 5'RACE with constant-segment primers and UMIs. TCRdb re-derived calls from the 5' RACE reads in MiXCR, one entry per CDR3 protein. This sample carries just under 550,000 distinct CDR3 sequences, 20% of them seen once, and the ten largest clones take around an eighth. This clonotype was observed a handful of times. Its target is unknown. This chain uses TRBV18 with TRBJ2-7; D call uncertain. Material: PBMCs or a T cell subset sorted from them (not recorded which). The sequence came from an adult woman who had mild COVID-19 (a few samples of this study predate the infection). Cell type and time point are not known. The CDR3 region has the DNA TGTGCCAGCTCACCACCAAGACCAGCCTACGAGCAGTACTTC. Translation gives CASSPPRPAYEQYF.